A single TCR beta chain is shown here with its context. What it binds is unknown. The data were taken from a study of blood T cells in healthy people across ages. Study-level points and caveats: Aged donors had fewer naive CD4+ cells and lower diversity than long-lived donors.

The CDR3 extends over 15 amino acids. Germline assignment: CDR1 MDHEN and CDR2 SYDVKM. Trimming took off 7 bases at V and 4 bases at J, with 19 bases between the two ends. The use of a sample-barcoded 5' primer and a J-beta primer mix characterized a second PCR of roughly 6 to 11 cycles. Each CDR3 protein gets one entry after TCRdb re-called the 5' RACE reads with MiXCR. The sample consists of roughly 1,300,000 distinct CDR3 sequences, approximately 59% of them appearing once. The sample taken for sequencing was blood. The sequence came from a young man in good health. The V call is TRBV28, the J call TRBJ1-2; D is perhaps TRBD1 (6 bases). CDR3 loop: CASKREGEQVYGYTF. In nucleotides, the CDR3 is TGTGCCAGCAAAAGGGAGGGGGAGCAAGTCTATGGCTACACCTTC.